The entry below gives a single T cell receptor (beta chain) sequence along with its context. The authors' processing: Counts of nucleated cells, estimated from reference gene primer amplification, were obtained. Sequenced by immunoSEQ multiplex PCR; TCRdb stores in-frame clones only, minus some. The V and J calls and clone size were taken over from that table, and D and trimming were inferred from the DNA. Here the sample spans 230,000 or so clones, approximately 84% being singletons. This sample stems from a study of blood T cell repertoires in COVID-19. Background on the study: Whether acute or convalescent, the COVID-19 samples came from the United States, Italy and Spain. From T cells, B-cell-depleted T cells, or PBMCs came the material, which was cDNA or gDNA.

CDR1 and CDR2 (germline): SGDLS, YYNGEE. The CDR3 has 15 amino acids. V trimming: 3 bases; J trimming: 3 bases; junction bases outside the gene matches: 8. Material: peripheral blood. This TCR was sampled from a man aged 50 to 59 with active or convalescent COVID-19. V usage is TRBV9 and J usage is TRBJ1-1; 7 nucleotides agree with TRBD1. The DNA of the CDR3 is TGTGCCAGCAGCGCGAGAGACAGGGCCGACACTGAAGCTTTCTTT. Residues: CASSARDRADTEAFF.